This T cell receptor beta chain was identified in a study of T cell changes during pregnancy in multiple sclerosis. The sample holds one count of this clone. The V gene lost 7 bases and the J gene lost 3 bases, with 12 bases spanning the gap. CDR1 is MDHEN, CDR2 SYDVKM, per germline. This CDR3 region has 13 residues. Profiling relied on immunoSEQ multiplex PCR, and the TCRdb table lists in-frame clones only, not all of them. The data hold some 40,000 clones, with around nine tenths observed a single time. The rearrangement links TRBV28 to TRBJ1-2, with D possibly being TRBD1 (6 bases). The sequence was collected from a female donor with multiple sclerosis, enrolled in a pregnancy study. Source: CD4+ T cells from peripheral blood mononuclear cells, taken in the first trimester of pregnancy. The CDR3 DNA reads as TGTGCCAGCATTAGGGGGGGAGACTATGGCTACACCTTC. Its protein is CASIRGGDYGYTF.